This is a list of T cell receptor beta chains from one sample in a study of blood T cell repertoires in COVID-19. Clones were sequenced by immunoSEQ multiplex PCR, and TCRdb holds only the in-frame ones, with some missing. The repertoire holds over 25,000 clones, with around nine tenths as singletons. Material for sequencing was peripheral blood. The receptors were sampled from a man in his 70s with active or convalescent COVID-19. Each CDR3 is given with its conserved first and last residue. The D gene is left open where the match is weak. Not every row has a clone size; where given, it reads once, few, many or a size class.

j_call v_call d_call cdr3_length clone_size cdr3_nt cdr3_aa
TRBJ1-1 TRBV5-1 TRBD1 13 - TGCGCCAGCCGCGGAGGGGGCCGCACTGAAGCTTTCTTT CASRGGGRTEAFF
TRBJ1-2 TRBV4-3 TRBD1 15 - TGCGCCAGCAGCCAAGCGACGACAGGGCGGTATGGCTACACCTTC CASSQATTGRYGYTF
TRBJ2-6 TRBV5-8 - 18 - TGTGCCACTCAGTGGGGCTCGGGCCTCTATGCTGGGGCCAACGTCCTGACTTTC CATQWGSGLYAGANVLTF
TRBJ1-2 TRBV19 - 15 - TGTGCCAGCACGCGGACAGCTGTGAATAACTATGGCTACACCTTC CASTRTAVNNYGYTF
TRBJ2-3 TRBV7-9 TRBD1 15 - TGTGCCAGCAGCCTCCGGACAGGGGACACAGATACGCAGTATTTT CASSLRTGDTDTQYF
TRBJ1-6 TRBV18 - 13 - TGTGCCAGCTCACCAGGGGGCAATTCACCCCTCCACTTT CASSPGGNSPLHF
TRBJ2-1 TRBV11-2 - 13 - TGTGCCAGCAGCTCCCTCCAGGTTCGTGAGCAGTTCTTC CASSSLQVREQFF
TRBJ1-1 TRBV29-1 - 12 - TGCAGAGCTGACAGTCAGAACACTGAAGCTTTCTTT CRADSQNTEAFF
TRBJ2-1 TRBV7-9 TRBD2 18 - TGTGCCAGCAGCCAACTTCCCGGACTAGCGGGGAGTAGTGGTGAGCAGTTCTTC CASSQLPGLAGSSGEQFF
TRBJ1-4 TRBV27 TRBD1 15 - TGTGCCAGCAGTGGGGGACAGAACCTCAGTGGAAAACTGTTTTTT CASSGGQNLSGKLFF
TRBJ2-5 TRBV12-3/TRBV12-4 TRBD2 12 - TGTGCCAGTGGGGCGGGAGGTGAGACCCAGTACTTC CASGAGGETQYF
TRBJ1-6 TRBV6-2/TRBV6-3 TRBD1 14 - TGTGCCAGCAGTAGCAGGGGGCCGAATTCACCCCTCCACTTT CASSSRGPNSPLHF
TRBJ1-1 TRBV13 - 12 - TGTGCCAGCAGCCTACGGGGGACTGAAGCTTTCTTT CASSLRGTEAFF
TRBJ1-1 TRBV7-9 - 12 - TGTGCCAGCAGCTTCCGAGAGGCGAAAGCTTTCTTT CASSFREAKAFF
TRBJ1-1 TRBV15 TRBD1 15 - TGTGCCACCAGCACGGGACAGGGGGCCCGGCGTGAAGCTTTCTTT CATSTGQGARREAFF
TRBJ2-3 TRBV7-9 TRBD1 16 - TGTGCCAGCAGTAAAGAAGGGGGCCCGTGGACAGATACGCAGTATTTT CASSKEGGPWTDTQYF
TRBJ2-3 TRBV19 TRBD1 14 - TGTGCCAGTAGTCGGGCAGGGGGTACAGATACGCAGTATTTT CASSRAGGTDTQYF
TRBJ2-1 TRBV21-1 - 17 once TGTGCCAGCAGCGGGGGACTGACCCTAAATTTACACAATGAGCAGTTCTTC CASSGGLTLNLHNEQFF
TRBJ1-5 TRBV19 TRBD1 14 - TGTGCCAGTAGTAGGACAGGGACTAATCAGCCCCAGCATTTT CASSRTGTNQPQHF
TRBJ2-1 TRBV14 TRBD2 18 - TGTGCCAGCAGCCAAGTGGCCGGGTCCGGGACTAGCAAAAATGAGCAGTTCTTC CASSQVAGSGTSKNEQFF
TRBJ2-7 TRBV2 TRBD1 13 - TGTGCCAGCAGTGTGCTCAGGGGGCGCGAGCAGTACTTC CASSVLRGREQYF
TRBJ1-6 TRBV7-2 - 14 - TGTGCCAGCAGCAGAGACAGGAGTTATTCACCCCTCCACTTT CASSRDRSYSPLHF
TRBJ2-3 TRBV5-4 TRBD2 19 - TGTGCCAGCAGCCCTGCGGGGACTAGCGGGAGGCACGGTGTGGATACGCAGTATTTT CASSPAGTSGRHGVDTQYF
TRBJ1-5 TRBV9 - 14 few TGTGCCAGCAACGACGGGAATAGCAATCAGCCCCAGCATTTT CASNDGNSNQPQHF
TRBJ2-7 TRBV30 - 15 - TGTGCCTGGAGTACCCGAGGGGGATTGGTAAACGAGCAGTACTTC CAWSTRGGLVNEQYF
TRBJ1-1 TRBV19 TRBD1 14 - TGTGCCAGTAGGGACGGACAGGGGGCTAGTGAAGCTTTCTTT CASRDGQGASEAFF
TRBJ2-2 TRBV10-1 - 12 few TGCGCCAGCAGCTCGAACACCGGGGAGCTGTTTTTT CASSSNTGELFF
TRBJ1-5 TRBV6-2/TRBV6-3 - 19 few TGTGCCAGCAGCTCCCGTGTCGGGAGGGGGAGTTCGGGCAATCAGCCCCAGCATTTT CASSSRVGRGSSGNQPQHF
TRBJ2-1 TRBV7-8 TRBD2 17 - TGTGCCAGCAGCCTCCAAAACGGACTAGCGGGAGGCAATGAGCAGTTCTTC CASSLQNGLAGGNEQFF
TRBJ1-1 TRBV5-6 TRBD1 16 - TGTGCCAGCAGCTTGGGACAGGGGCGCCGCGGCACTGAAGCTTTCTTT CASSLGQGRRGTEAFF
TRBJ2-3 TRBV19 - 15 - TGTGCCAGTAGTATCCAGCGGGTTGGCACAGATACGCAGTATTTT CASSIQRVGTDTQYF
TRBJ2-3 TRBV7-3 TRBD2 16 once TGTGCCAGCAGCTTAAGAAGCGGGGGGGCTGCAGATACGCAGTATTTT CASSLRSGGAADTQYF
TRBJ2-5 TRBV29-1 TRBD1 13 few TGCAGCCTCTCATGGACAGGAGGAGAGACCCAGTACTTC CSLSWTGGETQYF
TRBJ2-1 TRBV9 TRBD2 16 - TGTGCCAGCAGCATTCTAGCGGGGACCACCTACAATGAGCAGTTCTTC CASSILAGTTYNEQFF
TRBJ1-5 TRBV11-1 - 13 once TGTGCCAGCAGCCCGGACAGAGATCAGCCCCAGCATTTT CASSPDRDQPQHF
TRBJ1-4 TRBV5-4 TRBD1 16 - TGTGCCAGCAGCGGGGGGAACCCGGGACAGGGTGAAAAACTGTTTTTT CASSGGNPGQGEKLFF
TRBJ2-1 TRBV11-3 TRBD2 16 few TGTGCCAGCAGCTTAGATGGTCGGGGGGGCGGCGATGAGCAGTTCTTC CASSLDGRGGGDEQFF
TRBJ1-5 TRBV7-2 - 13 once TGTGCCAGCAGCTTACGGAGCAATCAGCCCCAGCATTTT CASSLRSNQPQHF
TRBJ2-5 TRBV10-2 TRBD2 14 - TGCGCCAGCAGAAACATAGCGGGAGAAGAGACCCAGTACTTC CASRNIAGEETQYF
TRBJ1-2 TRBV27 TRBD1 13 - TGTGCCAGCAGTTTGGAGGGGGCGTCCGGCTACACCTTC CASSLEGASGYTF
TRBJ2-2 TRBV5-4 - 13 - TGTGCCAGCAGCTTCTTTAGCGTGGGGGAGCTGTTTTTT CASSFFSVGELFF
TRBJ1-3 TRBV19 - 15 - TGTGCCAGTAGTATGCAGGGCCTCTCTGGAAACACCATATATTTT CASSMQGLSGNTIYF
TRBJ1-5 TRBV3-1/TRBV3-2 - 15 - TGTGCCAGCAGCCAAGCGCAGGGCTTCATCCAGCCCCAGCATTTT CASSQAQGFIQPQHF
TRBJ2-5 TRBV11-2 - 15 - TGTGCCAGCAGCTTTACCGGGACACCCGAAGAGACCCAGTACTTC CASSFTGTPEETQYF
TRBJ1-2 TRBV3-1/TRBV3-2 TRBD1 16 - TGTGCCAGCAGCTCAGGGGGTGGCAGGGTCAACTATGGCTACACCTTC CASSSGGGRVNYGYTF
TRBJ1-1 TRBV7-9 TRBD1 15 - TGTGCCAGCAGCTTAGAGACAGGGATGAACACTGAAGCTTTCTTT CASSLETGMNTEAFF
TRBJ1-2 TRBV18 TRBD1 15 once TGTGCCAGCTCACCTCAATCGACAGGGGACTATGGCTACACCTTC CASSPQSTGDYGYTF
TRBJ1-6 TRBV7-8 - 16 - TGTGCCAACAGCTTAGCGGGGGGGGGATATAATTCACCCCTCCACTTT CANSLAGGGYNSPLHF
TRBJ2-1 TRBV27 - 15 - TGTGCCAGCACCCCGGACAGCCAAGATTACAATGAGCAGTTCTTC CASTPDSQDYNEQFF